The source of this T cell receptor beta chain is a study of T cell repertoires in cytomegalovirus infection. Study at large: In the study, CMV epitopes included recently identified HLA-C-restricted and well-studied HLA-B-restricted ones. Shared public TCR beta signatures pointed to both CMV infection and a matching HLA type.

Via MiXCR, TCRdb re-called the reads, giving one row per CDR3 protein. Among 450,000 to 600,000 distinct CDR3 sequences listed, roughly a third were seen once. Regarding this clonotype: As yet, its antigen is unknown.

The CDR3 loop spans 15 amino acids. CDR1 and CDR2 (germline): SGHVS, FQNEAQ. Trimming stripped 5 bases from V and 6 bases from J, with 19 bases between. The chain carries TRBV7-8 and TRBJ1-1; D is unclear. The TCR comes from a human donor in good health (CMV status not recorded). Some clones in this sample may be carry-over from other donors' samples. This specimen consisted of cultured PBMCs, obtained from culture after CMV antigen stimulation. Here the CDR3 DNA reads TGTGCCAGCAGCGGAGCACGGACCGTAAGGTCTGAAGCTTTCTTT. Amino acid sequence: CASSGARTVRSEAFF.